The next 16 T cell receptor beta chains were all read from a single sample in a study of identical twins. TCRdb reanalysed the 5' RACE reads using MiXCR and keeps one entry per CDR3 protein. The table shows 240,000 or so distinct CDR3 sequences, with over 9.5% occurring only once. Sequencing was performed on memory T cells sorted from blood. The receptors shown here come from a man aged 45-65 years in good health.

This clonotype was seen a few times. CDR3 sequence reads: CASSEAREKLFF. The CDR3 DNA is TGTGCCAGCAGTGAAGCTAGAGAAAAACTGTTTTTT. This chain uses TRBV6-1 with TRBJ1-4; D is undetermined. There are 12 residues in the CDR3. Per germline, CDR1 MNHNS and CDR2 SASEGT. V gave up 0 bases and J gave up 8 bases, with 4 bases separating them.

The CDR3 DNA reads as TGTGCCAGCAGTCCGACAGAGGCTCGTGAAAAACTGTTTTTT. This translates into CASSPTEAREKLFF. The rearrangement joins TRBV6-1 to TRBJ1-4, with a possible D match to TRBD1 (5 bases). Per the germline V gene, CDR1 is MNHNS and CDR2 is SASEGT. This CDR3 comprises 14 residues. V was pared by 5 bases and J by 7 bases, with 14 bases between.

In its sample, this clonotype was seen many times. The chain links TRBV20-1 to TRBJ2-1; 10 bases fit TRBD2. After removal of 3 bases from V and 1 base from J, the junction contained 6 bases not matched to a gene. The CDR3 has 16 residues. In germline, CDR1 is DFQATT, CDR2 SNEGSKA (reference sequence). The CDR3 sequence: CSASPSGRASYNEQFF. The CDR3 coding sequence is TGCAGTGCTAGCCCCAGCGGGAGGGCTTCCTACAATGAGCAGTTCTTC.

The chain combines TRBV2 with TRBJ2-7; 7 nucleotides match TRBD2. CDR3 size: 12 residues. V lost 5 bases to trimming and J lost 4 bases; unmatched junction nucleotides: 2. The germline V gene has CDR1 SNHLY and CDR2 FYNNEI. CDR3 coding DNA: TGTGCCAGCAGTACTAGCGCTTACGAGCAGTACTTC. Translation gives CASSTSAYEQYF.

The chain couples TRBV19 to TRBJ2-6; 12 bases agree with TRBD1. The CDR3 length is 15 residues. Germline V lookup: CDR1 LNHDA, CDR2 SQIVND (reference sequence). The V and J ends lost 10 bases and 13 bases, in that order; junction bases with no gene match: 14. CDR3 sequence (DNA): TGTGCCACTACACCCGGGACAGGGGGCCATGGGGTCCTGACTTTC. Its protein is CATTPGTGGHGVLTF.

This clonotype was seen repeatedly, ten times or more. This chain joins TRBV7-2 and TRBJ2-3; the D is unclear. The CDR3 loop spans 14 amino acids. Germline lookup yields CDR1 SGHTA and CDR2 FQGNSA. The germline V and J ends were trimmed by 5 bases and 2 bases, with 11 bases remaining between them. CDR3 sequence: CASSPQVLTDTQYF. The CDR3 bases are TGTGCCAGCAGCCCTCAAGTTCTCACAGATACGCAGTATTTT.

The V gene is TRBV20-1, the J gene TRBJ2-3, with TRBD2 matching 9 bases. The CDR3 extends over 14 amino acids. Germline V gene data show CDR1 as DFQATT and CDR2 as SNEGSKA (reference sequence). V lost 8 bases, J lost 5 bases, and 11 bases stayed unmatched. The CDR3 here is CSTPPGLAGDTQYF. In nucleotides, the CDR3 is TGCAGTACCCCGCCGGGACTAGCCGGAGATACGCAGTATTTT.

This clonotype was observed a handful of times. The V and J genes are TRBV11-1 and TRBJ2-1; TRBD2 matches 10 bases. The V segment lost 5 bases and the J segment 3 bases; nucleotides outside the gene matches: 16. The CDR3 extends over 19 amino acids. Germline lookup yields CDR1 SGHAT and CDR2 FQDESV (reference sequence). CDR3 loop: CASSPTSGIGLGFYNEQFF. DNA for the CDR3: TGTGCCAGCAGCCCCACTAGCGGGATCGGTCTCGGGTTCTACAATGAGCAGTTCTTC.

This clonotype was picked up many times. V is TRBV12-3 or TRBV12-4 and J is TRBJ2-3; D call uncertain. Trimming stripped 3 bases from V and 3 bases from J, with 10 bases between. The CDR3 extends over 14 amino acids. The CDR3 region is CASSLQGLTDTQYF. As DNA, the CDR3 is TGTGCCAGCAGTTTGCAAGGCCTAACAGATACGCAGTATTTT.

This clonotype has more than one count but fewer than ten. The CDR3, as DNA: TGTGCCAGCAGTATTTTTGGGGATCGGGGCACAGATACGCAGTATTTT. This gives the protein CASSIFGDRGTDTQYF. This chain joins TRBV6-2 or TRBV6-3 and TRBJ2-3; no firm D call. CDR1 and CDR2 (germline): MNHEY, SVGEGT. Trimming took 5 bases from V and 1 from J, leaving 16 bases between them. This CDR3 region has 16 residues.

J is TRBJ1-3 and V is TRBV29-1; D gene unclear. The V gene's germline CDR1 is SQVTM and CDR2 ANQGSEA. The germline V and J ends were trimmed by 4 bases and 4 bases, with 11 bases remaining between them. CDR3 length equals 13 residues. CDR3 amino acids: CSVAALQGNTIYF. The DNA of the CDR3 is TGCAGCGTTGCAGCCCTCCAGGGAAACACCATATATTTT.

This clonotype was detected many times. This rearrangement joins TRBV18 to TRBJ2-7; a weak D match, TRBD1 (5 bases). V dropped 4 bases and J dropped 6 bases, with 16 bases sitting between them. This CDR3 is 14 amino acids long. The germline CDR1 and CDR2 sequences are KGHSH and LQKENI. DNA of the CDR3: TGTGCCAGCTCACTCCCAACGTCAGGGTTCGAGCAGTACTTC. Translation: CASSLPTSGFEQYF.

At least ten counts were recorded for this clonotype. This chain joins TRBV7-2 and TRBJ2-1; TRBD2 matches at 10 bases. CDR1 and CDR2 (germline): SGHTA, FQGNSA. This CDR3 has 16 residues. V gave up 5 bases and J gave up 4 bases; unmatched junction bases: 8. The CDR3 here is CASSGPGTSVYNEQFF. The CDR3 coding sequence is TGTGCCAGCAGCGGCCCCGGGACTAGCGTATACAATGAGCAGTTCTTC.

A few counts support this clonotype. The chain couples TRBV5-1 to TRBJ2-1; D may be TRBD1 (6 bases). The CDR3 length is 17 residues. V lost 2 bases to trimming and J lost 5 bases, with 20 bases between them. Looked up from germline, CDR1 is SGHRS and CDR2 is YFSETQ. CDR3 sequence (DNA): TGCGCCAGCAGCTTTAGCCCTAACAGGGCCAGCAACAATGAGCAGTTCTTC. This translates into CASSFSPNRASNNEQFF.

This clonotype occurred many times. CDR3 coding DNA: TGTGCCAGCAGTTTATCCGGTCCAGCCGGGGAGCTGTTTTTT. It specifies CASSLSGPAGELFF. The chain couples TRBV27 to TRBJ2-2; D ambiguous. V was cut by 0 bases and J by 6 bases, with 8 bases left in between. Germline loops: CDR1 MNHEY, CDR2 SMNVEV (reference sequence). The CDR3 spans 14 residues.

The CDR3 is CASCPVAQAGYTF. CDR3 bases: TGTGCCAGCTGCCCAGTTGCCCAGGCTGGCTACACCTTC. The chain carries TRBV28 and TRBJ1-2; D ambiguous. The V and J ends lost 8 bases and 7 bases respectively, with 17 bases between them. This CDR3 is built from 13 residues. Looked up from germline, CDR1 is MDHEN and CDR2 is SYDVKM.